These 30 T cell receptor beta chains came from one sample sequenced in a study of blood T cell repertoires in COVID-19. Measured with immunoSEQ multiplex PCR; TCRdb has only the in-frame clones, and not every one. The sample lists about 270,000 clones; 82% were seen once. What was sequenced was peripheral blood. The receptors originated from a woman aged 18 to 35 with acute or convalescent COVID-19.

CDR3 DNA sequence: TGTGCCAGTAGTATAGATGGGACTAGCGGGATCTACAATGAGCAGTTCTTC. It encodes CASSIDGTSGIYNEQFF. The V call is TRBV19, the J call TRBJ2-1; 13 bases fit TRBD2. The CDR3 is 17 amino acids. Germline trimming cut 0 bases from V and 3 bases from J; bases unmatched to any gene: 2. In germline, CDR1 is LNHDA, CDR2 SQIVND (reference sequence).

The rearrangement links TRBV6-5 to TRBJ2-1, with 11 bases matching TRBD2. V was pared by 4 bases and J by 7 bases, with 6 bases of the junction left unmatched. The length of the CDR3 is 15 residues. CDR1 is MNHEY and CDR2 is SVGAGI in the germline V gene. The CDR3: CASSLGGTSGNEQFF. The CDR3 DNA sequence: TGTGCCAGCAGTTTGGGCGGGACTAGCGGAAATGAGCAGTTCTTC.

The CDR3 DNA is TGTGCCAGCTCACCACTGGCAGGGGACAAAAACATTCAGTACTTC. The encoded protein is CASSPLAGDKNIQYF. The gene calls are TRBV18 and TRBJ2-4; D is possibly TRBD1 (6 bases). The CDR3 is 15 residues long. Germline CDR1 reads KGHSH; CDR2 reads LQKENI. Trimming left V 1 base short and J 3 bases short, with 10 bases between.

The chain links TRBV5-1 to TRBJ2-3, with TRBD2 matching over 11 bases. Trimming at V came to 0 bases and at J to 0 bases, leaving 0 bases not matched to a gene. CDR3 size: 16 residues. Germline loops: CDR1 SGHRS, CDR2 YFSETQ. CDR3 loop: CASSLVAGGSTDTQYF. CDR3 DNA: TGCGCCAGCAGCTTGGTAGCGGGAGGGAGCACAGATACGCAGTATTTT. Filled out from reference TRBV5-1 and TRBJ2-3, the complete variable domain reads KAGVTQTPRYLIKTRGQQVTLSCSPISGHRSVSWYQQTPGQGLQFLFEYFSETQRNKGNFPGRFSGRQFSNSRSEMNVSTLELGDSALYLCASSLVAGGSTDTQYFGPGTRLTVL.

This sequence joins TRBV6-6 and TRBJ2-3; 9 bases line up with TRBD2. V lost 5 bases to trimming and J lost 5 bases; unmatched junction nucleotides: 5. The CDR3 totals 14 residues. CDR1 MNHNY and CDR2 SVGAGI come from the germline V gene (reference sequence). DNA for the CDR3: TGTGCCAGCAGTCGCGGGAGGGCCATAGATACGCAGTATTTT. This gives the protein CASSRGRAIDTQYF.

This chain links TRBV6-5 with TRBJ1-1, with no clear D. The V end was cut by 2 bases, the J end by 5 bases, with 9 bases between. Germline V gives CDR1 MNHEY, CDR2 SVGAGI. The CDR3 is 13 residues long. CDR3 bases: TGTGCCAGCAGTTACGCCCAGGTTACTGAAGCTTTCTTT. It specifies CASSYAQVTEAFF.

V gene TRBV3-1 (or the pseudogene TRBV3-2) combines with J gene TRBJ2-7; 11 bases align to TRBD2. Germline loops: CDR1 LGHDT, CDR2 YNNKEL (reference sequence). Trimming took 5 bases from V and 5 from J; bases not matched to a gene: 8. This CDR3 has 15 residues. CDR3 region: CASSKIAGGFDEQYF. In nucleotides, the CDR3 is TGTGCCAGCAGCAAAATAGCGGGAGGGTTTGACGAGCAGTACTTC.

This rearrangement joins TRBV6-4 to TRBJ1-6; D remains ambiguous. CDR1 and CDR2 from the germline V gene are MRHNA and SNTAGT. Trimming cost V 3 bases and J 3 bases, with 9 bases left between them. The CDR3 has 15 residues. The CDR3 loop reads CASSEGGSYNSPLHF. The CDR3 DNA follows: TGTGCCAGCAGTGAAGGCGGGAGCTATAATTCACCCCTCCACTTT.

Many counts were recorded for this clone. This chain joins TRBV7-2 and TRBJ1-5, with 7 bases matching TRBD1. CDR1 is SGHTA, CDR2 FQGNSA, per germline. The CDR3 is 18 amino acids. Trimming at V came to 6 bases and at J to 0 bases, leaving 14 bases not matched to a gene. The CDR3 region is CASRLTSGTDHSNQPQHF. The CDR3 DNA reads as TGTGCCAGCAGATTAACCTCGGGGACAGATCATAGCAATCAGCCCCAGCATTTT. Variable domain in full (rest from reference TRBV7-2 and TRBJ1-5): GAGVSQSPSNKVTEKGKDVELRCDPISGHTALYWYRQSLGQGLEFLIYFQGNSAPDKSGLPSDRFSAERTGGSVSTLTIQRTQQEDSAVYLCASRLTSGTDHSNQPQHFGDGTRLSIL.

The chain joins TRBV2 to TRBJ2-5; the D gene is possibly TRBD2 (5 bases). The CDR3 consists of 12 residues. CDR1 and CDR2 (germline): SNHLY, FYNNEI. Trimming left V 6 bases short and J 11 bases short, with 16 bases between. DNA of the CDR3: TGTGCCAGCAGCTATGCCCCTAGGACTCAGTACTTC. Encoded protein: CASSYAPRTQYF.

With respect to this clone: The same CDR3 is also encoded by other DNA sequences in this sample. V gene TRBV18 combines with J gene TRBJ1-2, with 7 nucleotides matching TRBD1. Germline V gives CDR1 KGHSH, CDR2 LQKENI. Trimming removed 1 base from V and 6 bases from J; junction bases left unmatched: 2. This CDR3 comprises 13 residues. The CDR3 reads CASSPQGGDGYTF. Written as DNA, the CDR3 is TGTGCCAGCTCACCACAAGGGGGCGATGGCTACACCTTC.

This clone has a handful of counts. The chain employs TRBV6-2 or TRBV6-3 and TRBJ1-2, with 8 bases matching TRBD1. V shed 3 bases and J 4 bases; nucleotides not matched to a gene: 10. Per germline, CDR1 MNHEY and CDR2 SVGEGT. This CDR3 has 16 residues. As DNA, the CDR3 is TGTGCCAGCAGTTATCCGGCGGGACAGGCGCTCTATGGCTACACCTTC. Translated: CASSYPAGQALYGYTF.

The gene calls are TRBV6-4 and TRBJ2-1, with D possibly being TRBD2 (5 bases). In germline, CDR1 is MRHNA, CDR2 SNTAGT. This CDR3 comprises 14 residues. V lost 4 bases and J lost 7, with 14 bases in between. This chain's CDR3 is CASSADGGLNEQFF. The CDR3 nucleotides are TGTGCCAGCAGTGCCGACGGAGGCTTAAATGAGCAGTTCTTC.

The gene calls are TRBV3-1 (or the pseudogene TRBV3-2) and TRBJ1-2; TRBD1 agrees at 8 bases. Germline V CDR1 and CDR2: LGHDT, YNNKEL (reference sequence). The CDR3 contains 15 residues. V lost 3 bases, J lost 8 bases, and 11 bases stayed unmatched. The CDR3 DNA reads as TGTGCCAGCAGCCAGGCTGACAGGGGAGGGGGCGGCTACACCTTC. It encodes CASSQADRGGGGYTF.

The rearrangement links TRBV2 to TRBJ1-6; D possibly corresponds to TRBD1 (5 bases). Germline lookup yields CDR1 SNHLY and CDR2 FYNNEI. The length of the CDR3 is 14 residues. Trimming shortened V by 3 bases and J by 10 bases, and 13 bases separated the two germline ends. CDR3 amino acids: CASSDWGGGSPLHF. CDR3 in DNA: TGTGCCAGCAGTGATTGGGGCGGGGGGTCACCCCTCCACTTT. The whole variable domain, filled in from reference TRBV2 and TRBJ1-6, reads EPEVTQTPSHQVTQMGQEVILRCVPISNHLYFYWYRQILGQKVEFLVSFYNNEISEKSEIFDDQFSVERPDGSNFTLKIRSTKLEDSAMYFCASSDWGGGSPLHFGNGTRLTVT.

This clone was observed a handful of times. This chain uses TRBV11-2 with TRBJ2-7; 10 nucleotides line up with TRBD2. The CDR3 consists of 16 residues. V lost 5 bases and J lost 1; bases outside the gene matches: 8. Looked up from germline, CDR1 is SGHAT and CDR2 is FQNNGV. The CDR3 DNA reads as TGTGCCAGCAGCCTAGCCTGGACTAGCGGATCCTACGAGCAGTACTTC. As protein: CASSLAWTSGSYEQYF.

J is TRBJ2-1 and V is TRBV6-5, with D perhaps matching TRBD2 (5 bases). The CDR3 covers 13 residues. Per germline, CDR1 MNHEY and CDR2 SVGAGI. Trimming cost V 0 bases and J 12 bases, with 12 bases left between them. The CDR3 DNA reads as TGTGCCAGCAGTTACTCTAGCGCCGAGGGGCAGTTCTTC. Its protein is CASSYSSAEGQFF.

This chain connects TRBV18 to TRBJ1-2; TRBD1 aligns across 7 bases. Germline lookup yields CDR1 KGHSH and CDR2 LQKENI. Germline trimming cut 3 bases from V and 4 bases from J; bases unmatched to any gene: 5. The CDR3 is 14 residues long. CDR3 nucleotides: TGTGCCAGCTCACCGTACGGACAGGTCTATGGCTACACCTTC. Amino acids: CASSPYGQVYGYTF.

The chain joins TRBV7-2 to TRBJ2-7; the match to TRBD1 covers 8 bases. V dropped 5 bases and J dropped 7; count of bases not matched to a gene: 10. CDR3 length equals 14 residues. Germline values: CDR1 SGHTA, CDR2 FQGNSA. CDR3 sequence: CASSAHRGAGEQYF. CDR3 bases: TGTGCCAGCAGCGCACACAGGGGGGCGGGGGAGCAGTACTTC.

J is TRBJ2-1 and V is TRBV15; TRBD1 might be the D (6 bases). V dropped 3 bases and J dropped 7 bases, with 13 bases sitting between them. The CDR3 is 14 amino acids. CDR1 and CDR2 (germline): LNHNV, YYDKDF (reference sequence). The CDR3 region is CATSRTPGTNEQFF. The CDR3 region has the DNA TGTGCCACCAGCAGGACCCCAGGGACAAATGAGCAGTTCTTC.

For the CDR3, the DNA is TGTGCCAGCAGCCCAGGGGACAGGGGGAGCACAGATACGCAGTATTTT. Translation: CASSPGDRGSTDTQYF. The chain is built from TRBV11-3 and TRBJ2-3, with TRBD1 matching over 11 bases. CDR3 length equals 16 residues. Germline V CDR1 and CDR2: SGHNT, YENEEA. The trim removed 5 bases at V and 0 bases at J, leaving 4 bases unmatched.

This clone has just a few counts. The V call is TRBV4-3, the J call TRBJ1-6; TRBD1 is a possible D gene (6 bases). The CDR3 is 17 residues long. Per germline, CDR1 LGHNA and CDR2 YSLEER. Between the trimmed V and J ends, which lost 0 bases and 10 bases, there was a span of 19 bases. The CDR3 coding sequence is TGCGCCAGCAGCCAAGATTTATTGGCCAGGGGTAGGTCACCCCTCCACTTT. Its translation is CASSQDLLARGRSPLHF.

The chain joins TRBV24-1 to TRBJ2-5; 10 bases are shared with TRBD2. CDR3 length equals 16 residues. Looked up from germline, CDR1 is KGHDR and CDR2 is SFDVKD. Losses at the gene ends were 1 base for V and 1 base for J; bases not matched to a gene: 2. The CDR3 bases are TGTGCCACCAGTGATTTCCTAGCGGGGGTCCAAGAGACCCAGTACTTC. Its translation is CATSDFLAGVQETQYF.

The gene calls are TRBV5-1 and TRBJ2-5, with no clear D. The CDR3 has 14 residues. The V end lost 0 bases, the J end lost 2 bases, and 8 bases lay between the germline ends. In germline, CDR1 is SGHRS, CDR2 YFSETQ. The CDR3 loop reads CASSLAVSQETQYF. The CDR3, as DNA: TGCGCCAGCAGCTTGGCGGTCTCTCAAGAGACCCAGTACTTC. Variable domain in full (rest from reference TRBV5-1 and TRBJ2-5): KAGVTQTPRYLIKTRGQQVTLSCSPISGHRSVSWYQQTPGQGLQFLFEYFSETQRNKGNFPGRFSGRQFSNSRSEMNVSTLELGDSALYLCASSLAVSQETQYFGPGTRLLVL.

The rearrangement links TRBV18 to TRBJ2-3, with 7 bases lining up with TRBD1. Germline V gene sequence: CDR1 KGHSH, CDR2 LQKENI. With 6 bases clipped from V and 6 bases from J, the junction kept 12 bases outside the gene matches. The CDR3 is 15 amino acids. DNA for the CDR3: TGTGCCAGCTCCCTCTGGACAGGCCTCGGGGATACGCAGTATTTT. This sequence encodes CASSLWTGLGDTQYF. The variable domain in full, with the rest retrieved from reference TRBV18 and TRBJ2-3, is NAGVMQNPRHLVRRRGQEARLRCSPMKGHSHVYWYRQLPEEGLKFMVYLQKENIIDESGMPKERFSAEFPKEGPSILRIQQVVRGDSAAYFCASSLWTGLGDTQYFGPGTRLTVL.

This clone was counted a few times. This chain connects TRBV28 to TRBJ1-1; possibly TRBD1 for D (6 bases). The CDR3 extends over 15 amino acids. Trimming removed 3 bases at V and 4 bases at J, with 15 bases between. Germline lookup yields CDR1 MDHEN and CDR2 SYDVKM. Here the CDR3 reads CASSFQQGAGTEAFF. The CDR3 DNA reads as TGTGCCAGCAGTTTTCAACAGGGCGCGGGCACTGAAGCTTTCTTT.

The chain uses TRBV10-3 and TRBJ1-1, with a tentative D call TRBD1 (6 bases). The CDR3 has 15 residues. CDR1 and CDR2 from the germline V gene are ENHRY and SYGVKD. Trimming removed 2 bases at V and 1 base at J, with 11 bases between. This CDR3 is CAISEPGVSNTEAFF. The CDR3 bases are TGTGCCATCAGTGAGCCAGGGGTCTCGAACACTGAAGCTTTCTTT.

The CDR3 bases are TGTGCCACCAGTGACGACAGGGTCGGCTACACCTTC. It yields the protein CATSDDRVGYTF. This chain uses TRBV24-1 with TRBJ1-2, with 7 bases matching TRBD1. The trim removed 4 bases at V and 8 bases at J, leaving 3 bases unmatched. The CDR3 is 12 residues long. CDR1 and CDR2 from the germline V gene are KGHDR and SFDVKD.

In its sample, this clone was seen a few times. The rearrangement links TRBV25-1 to TRBJ2-1; 9 bases agree with TRBD2. V lost 2 bases and J lost 3; bases outside the gene matches: 5. The CDR3 is 16 amino acids. Germline assignment: CDR1 MGHDK and CDR2 SYGVNS. CDR3 nucleotide sequence: TGTGCCAGCAGTGAAAACAAGCGGGAGGTCTACAATGAGCAGTTCTTC. Protein product: CASSENKREVYNEQFF.

The CDR3 protein is CASSLKAGESGEQYF. The CDR3 DNA reads TGTGCCAGCAGCCTTAAGGCGGGAGAATCGGGCGAGCAGTACTTC. The J gene is TRBJ2-7, the V gene TRBV7-2; 7 nucleotides match TRBD2. Germline V CDR1 and CDR2: SGHTA, FQGNSA. The CDR3 has 15 residues. The trim removed 5 bases at V and 6 bases at J, leaving 13 bases unmatched.